This section outlines one TCR beta chain sequence together with its context. What it binds is unknown. Production of TCR cDNA was by 5'RACE template switching, which also added a universal primer site and UMIs. From the 5' RACE reads, TCRdb called clonotypes with MiXCR, one entry per CDR3 protein. The sample has approximately 610,000 distinct CDR3 sequences, 17% seen once. This sample is drawn from a study of T cells after yellow fever vaccination. About the research overall: Libraries from low-cell-number fractions were prepared with the SMART-Seq v4 Ultra Low Input RNA kit. Study conclusions and caveats: Weaker, the secondary response peaked sooner, at day 5 versus 15. Reappearing after the booster were most of the clones from primary vaccination (roughly 96% CD4, about 88% CD8).

The CDR3 totals 16 residues. V trimming: 1 base; J trimming: 2 bases; junction bases outside the gene matches: 4. The germline V gene has CDR1 SGHRS and CDR2 YFSETQ. The receptor was isolated from a man aged 18 to 29 who received the YFV17D yellow fever vaccine. The rearrangement uses TRBV5-1 and TRBJ2-3, with TRBD2 matching 10 bases. The specimen comprised PBMCs, sampled less than 6 days after the first yellow fever vaccination. The CDR3 region is CASSLTSGEITDTQYF. The CDR3 nucleotides read TGCGCCAGCAGCTTGACTAGCGGGGAGATCACAGATACGCAGTATTTT.